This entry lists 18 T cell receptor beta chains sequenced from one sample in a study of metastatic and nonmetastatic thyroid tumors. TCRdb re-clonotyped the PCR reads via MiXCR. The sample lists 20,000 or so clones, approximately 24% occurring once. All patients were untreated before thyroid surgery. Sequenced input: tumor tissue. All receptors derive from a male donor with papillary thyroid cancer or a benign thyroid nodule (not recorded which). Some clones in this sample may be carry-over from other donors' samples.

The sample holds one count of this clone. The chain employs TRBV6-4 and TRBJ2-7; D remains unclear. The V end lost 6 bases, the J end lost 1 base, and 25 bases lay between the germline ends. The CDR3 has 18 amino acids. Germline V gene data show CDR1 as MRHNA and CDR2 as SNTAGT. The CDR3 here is CASRIVWFGASPSYEQYF. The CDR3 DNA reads TGTGCCAGCAGAATCGTTTGGTTCGGCGCATCTCCTTCCTACGAGCAGTACTTC.

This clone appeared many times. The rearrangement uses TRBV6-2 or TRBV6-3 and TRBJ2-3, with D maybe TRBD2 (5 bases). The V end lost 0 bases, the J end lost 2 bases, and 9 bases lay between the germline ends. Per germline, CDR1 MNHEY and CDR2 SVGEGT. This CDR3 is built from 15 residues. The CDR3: CASSYSPADTDTQYF. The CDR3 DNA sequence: TGTGCCAGCAGTTACTCGCCAGCGGACACAGATACGCAGTATTTT.

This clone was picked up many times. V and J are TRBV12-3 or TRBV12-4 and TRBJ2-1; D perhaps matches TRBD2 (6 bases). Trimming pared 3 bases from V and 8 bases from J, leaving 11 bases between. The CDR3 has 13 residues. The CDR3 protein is CASSLNGRYEQFF. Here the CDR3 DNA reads TGTGCCAGCAGTTTGAACGGGAGATATGAGCAGTTCTTC.

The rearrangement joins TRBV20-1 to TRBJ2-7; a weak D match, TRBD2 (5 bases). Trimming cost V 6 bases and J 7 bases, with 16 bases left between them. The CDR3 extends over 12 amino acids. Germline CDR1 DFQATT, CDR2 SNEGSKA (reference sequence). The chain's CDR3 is CSARSGDGEQYF. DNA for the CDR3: TGCAGTGCGAGATCCGGGGATGGGGAGCAGTACTTC.

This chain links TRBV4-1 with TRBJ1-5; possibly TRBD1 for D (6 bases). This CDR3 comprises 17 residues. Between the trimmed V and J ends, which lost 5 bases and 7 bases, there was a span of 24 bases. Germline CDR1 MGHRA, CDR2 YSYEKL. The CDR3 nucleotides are TGCGCCAGCAGCAGGCGACTGGGGGGGCACTCGGGACAGCCCCAGCATTTT. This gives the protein CASSRRLGGHSGQPQHF.

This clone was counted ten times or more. The CDR3: CSARAPGVANEKLFF. DNA for the CDR3: TGCAGTGCTAGAGCCCCAGGGGTGGCTAATGAAAAACTGTTTTTT. The chain couples TRBV20-1 to TRBJ1-4, with TRBD1 as a possible D gene (6 bases). The germline gives CDR1 DFQATT, CDR2 SNEGSKA (reference sequence). The length of the CDR3 is 15 residues. V gave up 1 base and J gave up 3 bases, with 12 bases separating them.

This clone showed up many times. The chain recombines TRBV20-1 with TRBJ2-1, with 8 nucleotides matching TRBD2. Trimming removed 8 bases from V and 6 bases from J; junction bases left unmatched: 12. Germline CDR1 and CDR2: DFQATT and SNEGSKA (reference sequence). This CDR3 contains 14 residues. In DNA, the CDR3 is TGCAGTAAATTTAGCGGGGTCGGGGTCAATGAGCAGTTCTTC. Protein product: CSKFSGVGVNEQFF.

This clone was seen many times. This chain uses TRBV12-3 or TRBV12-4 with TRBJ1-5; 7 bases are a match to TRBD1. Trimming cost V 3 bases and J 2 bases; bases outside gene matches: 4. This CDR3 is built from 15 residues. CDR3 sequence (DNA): TGTGCCAGCAGTTTCACAGGGGTAGGCAATCAGCCCCAGCATTTT. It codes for CASSFTGVGNQPQHF.

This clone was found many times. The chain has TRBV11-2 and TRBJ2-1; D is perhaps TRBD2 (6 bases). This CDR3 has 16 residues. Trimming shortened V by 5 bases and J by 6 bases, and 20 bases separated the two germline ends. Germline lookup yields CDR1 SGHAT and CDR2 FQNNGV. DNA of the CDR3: TGTGCCAGCAGCCTCGACGGGGGTGCCTGGGTCAATGAGCAGTTCTTC. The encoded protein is CASSLDGGAWVNEQFF.

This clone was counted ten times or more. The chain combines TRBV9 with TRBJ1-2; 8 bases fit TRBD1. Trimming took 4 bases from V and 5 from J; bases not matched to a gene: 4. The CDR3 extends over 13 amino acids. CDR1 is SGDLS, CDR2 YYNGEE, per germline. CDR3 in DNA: TGTGCCAGCAGCATCCGGGACAGGTATGGCTACACCTTC. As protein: CASSIRDRYGYTF.

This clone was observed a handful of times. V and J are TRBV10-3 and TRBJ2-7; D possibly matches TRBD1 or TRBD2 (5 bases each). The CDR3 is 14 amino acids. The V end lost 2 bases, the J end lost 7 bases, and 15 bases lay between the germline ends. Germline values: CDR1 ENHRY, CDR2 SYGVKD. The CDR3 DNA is TGTGCCATCAGTGAGGTTTCGGGGCAAGGAGAGCAGTACTTC. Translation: CAISEVSGQGEQYF.

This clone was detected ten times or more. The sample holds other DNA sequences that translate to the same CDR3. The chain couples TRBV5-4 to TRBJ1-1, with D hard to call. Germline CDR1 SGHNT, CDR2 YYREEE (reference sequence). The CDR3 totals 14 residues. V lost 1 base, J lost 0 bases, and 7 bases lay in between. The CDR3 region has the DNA TGTGCCAGCAGCTTGACAGACATGAACACTGAAGCTTTCTTT. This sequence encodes CASSLTDMNTEAFF.

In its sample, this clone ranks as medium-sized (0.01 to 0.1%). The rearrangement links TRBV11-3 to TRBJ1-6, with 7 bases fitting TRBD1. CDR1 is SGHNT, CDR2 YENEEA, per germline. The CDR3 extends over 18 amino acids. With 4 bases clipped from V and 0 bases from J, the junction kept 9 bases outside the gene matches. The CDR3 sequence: CASSSKRTGHSYNSPLHF. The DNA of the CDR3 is TGTGCCAGCAGCTCCAAACGGACAGGCCACTCCTATAATTCACCCCTCCACTTT. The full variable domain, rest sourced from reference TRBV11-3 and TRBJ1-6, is EAGVVQSPRYKIIEKKQPVAFWCNPISGHNTLYWYLQNLGQGPELLIRYENEEAVDDSQLPKDRFSAERLKGVDSTLKIQPAELGDSAVYLCASSSKRTGHSYNSPLHFGNGTRLTVT.

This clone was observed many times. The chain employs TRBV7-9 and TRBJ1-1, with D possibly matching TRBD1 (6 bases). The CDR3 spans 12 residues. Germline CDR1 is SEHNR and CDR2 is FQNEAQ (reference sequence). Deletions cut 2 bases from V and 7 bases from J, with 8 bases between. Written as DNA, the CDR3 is TGTGCCAGCAGCTTACTGACAGGTGAAGCTTTCTTT. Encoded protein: CASSLLTGEAFF.

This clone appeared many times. DNA of the CDR3: TGTGCCAGCACCCAGCGAGGGATGTATAGCAATCAGCCCCAGCATTTT. It is translated as CASTQRGMYSNQPQHF. The chain is built from TRBV28 and TRBJ1-5; D remains ambiguous. Germline V gene data show CDR1 as MDHEN and CDR2 as SYDVKM. This CDR3 contains 16 residues. V shed 7 bases and J shed 0 bases, with 16 bases lying between them.

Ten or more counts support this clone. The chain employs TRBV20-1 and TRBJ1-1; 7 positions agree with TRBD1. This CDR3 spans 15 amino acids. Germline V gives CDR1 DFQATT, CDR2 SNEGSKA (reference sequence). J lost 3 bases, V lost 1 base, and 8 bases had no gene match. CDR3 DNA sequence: TGCAGTGCTAGAGTGACGGGCAGGGGGTACACTGAAGCTTTCTTT. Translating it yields CSARVTGRGYTEAFF.

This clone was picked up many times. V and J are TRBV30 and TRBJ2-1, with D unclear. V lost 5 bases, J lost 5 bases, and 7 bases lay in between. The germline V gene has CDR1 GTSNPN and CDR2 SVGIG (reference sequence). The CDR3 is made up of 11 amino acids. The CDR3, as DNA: TGTGCCTGGGACTTCCACAATGAGCAGTTCTTC. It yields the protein CAWDFHNEQFF.

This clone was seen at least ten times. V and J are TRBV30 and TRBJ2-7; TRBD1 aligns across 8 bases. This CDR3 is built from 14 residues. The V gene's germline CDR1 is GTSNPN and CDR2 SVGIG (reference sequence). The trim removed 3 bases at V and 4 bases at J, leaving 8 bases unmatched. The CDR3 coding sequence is TGTGCCTGGAGAGGCAGGGGGCGCGGGTACGAGCAGTACTTC. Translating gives CAWRGRGRGYEQYF.